The clone carrying this TCR beta chain was counted at least ten times. What it binds is not known. The data stem from a study of blood T cells in healthy people across ages. Study as a whole: Template switching recovered approximately one barcoded beta molecule for every two T cells.

The study drew donors from healthy Caucasian individuals in Russia aged roughly 6 to 90. The study's findings and limits: Greater diversity and more naive CD4+ cells were seen in long-lived donors than in aged donors.

Through a sample-barcoded 5' primer and a J-beta primer mix, a second PCR was run for about 6 to 12 cycles. Each of the cDNA molecules was tagged by a template-switch adaptor with 12 random nucleotides. TCRdb re-derived calls from the 5' RACE reads in MiXCR, one entry per CDR3 protein. The table lists roughly 500,000 distinct CDR3 sequences, roughly 28% of them singletons. The CDR3 covers 12 residues. The germline CDR1 and CDR2 sequences are DFQATT and SNEGSKA (reference sequence). Trimming took off 3 bases at V and 1 base at J, with 6 bases between the two ends. The source of this sequence is a woman in her 70s in good health. Sequencing was performed on blood. The chain has TRBV20-1 and TRBJ2-5, with D maybe TRBD1 (6 bases). DNA of the CDR3: TGCAGTGCTAGGACAGGCCAAGAGACCCAGTACTTC. Protein sequence: CSARTGQETQYF.